This TCR beta chain was retrieved from a study of blood T cells in healthy people across ages. This CDR3 is built from 14 residues. Germline loops: CDR1 MNHEY, CDR2 SVGEGT. J was trimmed by 4 bases and V by 2 bases; bases with no gene match: 4. Findings and limits, study-wide: There was no known CMV status for donors, so expanded clonotype changes were possibly confounded.

The authors ran a second PCR of 7 to 11 cycles using a sample-barcoded 5' primer and a J-beta primer mix. Using its own MiXCR run on the 5' RACE reads, TCRdb lists one record per CDR3 protein. The sample carries about 1,500,000 distinct CDR3 sequences, about 43% recorded once. This clonotype appeared a few times. Its antigen remains unidentified. The sequence came from a woman younger than 30 in good health. This chain connects TRBV6-2 or TRBV6-3 to TRBJ2-7; 8 bases map to TRBD2. Sequencing used blood. DNA of the CDR3: TGTGCCAGCAGTTACCTCGGGAGGGCTTACGAGCAGTACTTC. Translated: CASSYLGRAYEQYF.